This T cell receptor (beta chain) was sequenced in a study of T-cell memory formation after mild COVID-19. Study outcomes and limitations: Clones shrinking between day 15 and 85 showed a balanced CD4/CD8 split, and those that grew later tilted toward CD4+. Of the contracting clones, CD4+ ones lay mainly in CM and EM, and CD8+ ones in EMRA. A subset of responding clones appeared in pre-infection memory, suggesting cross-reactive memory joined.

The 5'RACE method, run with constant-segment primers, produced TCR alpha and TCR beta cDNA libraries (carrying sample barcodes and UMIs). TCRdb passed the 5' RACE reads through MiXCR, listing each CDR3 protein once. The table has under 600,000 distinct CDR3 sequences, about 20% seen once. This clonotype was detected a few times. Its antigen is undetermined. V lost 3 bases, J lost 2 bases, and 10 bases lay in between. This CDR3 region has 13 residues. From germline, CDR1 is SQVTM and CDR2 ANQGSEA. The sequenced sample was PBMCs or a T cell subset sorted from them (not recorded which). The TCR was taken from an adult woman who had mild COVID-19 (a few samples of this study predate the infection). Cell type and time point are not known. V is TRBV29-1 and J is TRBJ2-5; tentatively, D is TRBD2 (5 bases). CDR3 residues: CSVDGSGQETQYF. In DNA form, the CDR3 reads TGCAGCGTTGACGGGTCGGGGCAAGAGACCCAGTACTTC.